What follows are 9 T cell receptor beta chains derived from one specimen sequenced in a study of cytomegalovirus exposure and HLA in healthy donors. In the PCR, 60 Vbeta and 13 Jbeta primers were used. This table comes from immunoSEQ multiplex PCR, and its TCRdb copy is limited to in-frame clones, with some not included. The sample includes 150,000 to 200,000 clones, around nine tenths of them seen just once. The source material was PBMCs. The receptors originated from a woman younger than 30 in good health and CMV-seronegative.

This chain joins TRBV5-4 and TRBJ1-2; D remains ambiguous. The CDR3 contains 16 residues. The V end was cut by 1 base, the J end by 1 base, with 14 bases between. Germline V gene lookup returns CDR1 SGHNT and CDR2 YYREEE (reference sequence). CDR3 in DNA: TGTGCCAGCAGCTTGAGTAGTCTAGTGGTTAACTATGGCTACACCTTC. The encoded protein is CASSLSSLVVNYGYTF.

The sample holds one count of this clone. The rearrangement joins TRBV2 to TRBJ1-3, with D possibly TRBD1 on 6 matching bases. The CDR3 length is 15 residues. V was shortened by 9 bases and J by 4 bases, with 19 bases between the two germline ends. Germline loops: CDR1 SNHLY, CDR2 FYNNEI. CDR3 in amino acids: CASIRLWGPGNTIYF. CDR3 DNA: TGTGCCAGTATCCGACTATGGGGGCCAGGAAACACCATATATTTT.

This clone was seen a few times. The chain recombines TRBV7-2 with TRBJ1-2; 7 bases align to TRBD1. V gave up 5 bases and J gave up 6 bases; unmatched junction bases: 6. The CDR3 runs 13 residues. Germline CDR1 SGHTA, CDR2 FQGNSA. The CDR3 spells CASSQTGFDGYTF. CDR3 DNA sequence: TGTGCCAGCAGCCAGACAGGGTTTGATGGCTACACCTTC. Looking up the rest from reference TRBV7-2 and TRBJ1-2 gives the full variable domain: GAGVSQSPSNKVTEKGKDVELRCDPISGHTALYWYRQSLGQGLEFLIYFQGNSAPDKSGLPSDRFSAERTGGSVSTLTIQRTQQEDSAVYLCASSQTGFDGYTFGSGTRLTVV.

As regards this clone: The junction and the germline gene differ at one end; a read error may be behind it. The rearrangement links TRBV9 to TRBJ1-3; D call uncertain. CDR3 length equals 13 residues. Germline V CDR1 and CDR2: SGDLS, YYNGEE. CDR3 DNA sequence: TGTGCCAACAGCGTCGGTTCTGGAAACACCATATATTTT. Amino acid sequence: CANSVGSGNTIYF.

The chain couples TRBV6-5 to TRBJ2-7, with 7 bases that match TRBD1. Trimming at V came to 6 bases and at J to 1 base, leaving 9 bases not matched to a gene. Germline V gene sequence: CDR1 MNHEY, CDR2 SVGAGI. The CDR3 has 15 residues. The CDR3 region is CASRLRGQASYEQYF. Here the CDR3 DNA reads TGTGCCAGCAGACTGCGTGGACAGGCATCCTACGAGCAGTACTTC.

This clone was found once. V and J are TRBV6-1 and TRBJ2-7, with D unclear. CDR1 and CDR2 from the germline V gene are MNHNS and SASEGT. This CDR3 is built from 16 residues. Trimming took off 2 bases at V and 3 bases at J, with 17 bases between the two ends. CDR3: CASSELTSTANYEQYF. CDR3 coding DNA: TGTGCCAGCAGTGAATTGACTTCGACCGCGAACTACGAGCAGTACTTC.

The CDR3 loop reads CASSPSDRGWRTFF. CDR3 DNA: TGTGCCAGCTCACCGTCGGACAGGGGGTGGCGGACTTTCTTT. This chain joins TRBV18 and TRBJ1-1, with TRBD1 identical over 10 bases. The CDR3 runs to 14 residues. Per germline, CDR1 KGHSH and CDR2 LQKENI. The V segment lost 3 bases and the J segment 12 bases; nucleotides outside the gene matches: 10.

The chain employs TRBV2 and TRBJ2-3, with 7 bases fitting TRBD2. V lost 5 bases, J lost 4 bases, and 6 bases stayed unmatched. The V gene's germline CDR1 is SNHLY and CDR2 FYNNEI. The CDR3 totals 14 residues. The CDR3 protein is CASSLAARADTQYF. CDR3 DNA sequence: TGTGCCAGCAGTCTAGCGGCGAGGGCAGATACGCAGTATTTT. Complete variable domain (other parts from reference TRBV2 and TRBJ2-3): EPEVTQTPSHQVTQMGQEVILRCVPISNHLYFYWYRQILGQKVEFLVSFYNNEISEKSEIFDDQFSVERPDGSNFTLKIRSTKLEDSAMYFCASSLAARADTQYFGPGTRLTVL.

A word on this clone: One end of the junction fails to match germline, which may point to a read error. The chain recombines TRBV7-7 with TRBJ2-2; no firm D call. This CDR3 contains 12 residues. Germline V gene lookup returns CDR1 SSHAT and CDR2 FNYEAQ (reference sequence). The DNA of the CDR3 is TGTGCTAGCAGCTCTAGTACCGGGGAGCTGTTTTTT. Translation: CASSSSTGELFF.